These T cell receptor beta chains were read from a single sample in a study of breast tumors, draining lymph nodes, adjacent tissues. TCRdb independently ran MiXCR on the multiplex PCR reads; one entry per CDR3 protein. The repertoire includes approximately 100,000 distinct CDR3 sequences, more than 25% of them detected once, and approximately 5.2% sits in the top ten. Input material: axillary lymph node tissue. Source of these receptors: a female donor with breast cancer. Some clones in this sample may be carry-over from other donors' samples. Both conserved end residues are part of each CDR3. The D gene is left open where the match is weak. Clone size is not always given. Where it is, it says once, few, many or a class for expanded clones.

CDR3 DNA: TGTGCCAGCAGCTTGGTAGGACCGGGGTTCGCTGAGACCCAGTACTTC
CDR3 protein: CASSLVGPGFAETQYF
J gene: TRBJ2-5
V gene: TRBV5-5
D gene: -
clone size: few

CDR3 DNA: TGTGCCAGCAGCCCGCAGGGGAGCAATGAGCAGTTCTTC
CDR3 protein: CASSPQGSNEQFF
J gene: TRBJ2-1
V gene: TRBV7-3
D gene: -
clone size: many

CDR3 DNA: TGTGCCAGTAGTATCCCAGGGTATGAGCAGTTCTTC
CDR3 protein: CASSIPGYEQFF
J gene: TRBJ2-1
V gene: TRBV19
D gene: -
clone size: many

CDR3 DNA: TGTGCCAGCAGTGACGTCGTGAACACTGAAGCTTTCTTT
CDR3 protein: CASSDVVNTEAFF
J gene: TRBJ1-1
V gene: TRBV2
D gene: -
clone size: many

CDR3 DNA: TGTGCCAGCAGAACACAGGGAAACACTGAAGCTTTCTTT
CDR3 protein: CASRTQGNTEAFF
J gene: TRBJ1-1
V gene: TRBV6-1
D gene: -
clone size: -

CDR3 DNA: TGTGCCAGTAGTATAGGAGTCTCAGGGGGCAATCAGCCCCAGCATTTT
CDR3 protein: CASSIGVSGGNQPQHF
J gene: TRBJ1-5
V gene: TRBV19
D gene: -
clone size: many

CDR3 DNA: TGCAGTGCCCAGAGGGGGGCAAGCTACAATGAGCAGTTCTTC
CDR3 protein: CSAQRGASYNEQFF
J gene: TRBJ2-1
V gene: TRBV20-1
D gene: -
clone size: many

CDR3 DNA: TGTGCCAGCAGTTACTCTCCAGGTAGAGGCTATGGCTACACCTTC
CDR3 protein: CASSYSPGRGYGYTF
J gene: TRBJ1-2
V gene: TRBV6-2/TRBV6-3
D gene: -
clone size: many

CDR3 DNA: TGTGCCAGCAGCTCTTTACTAAACAATGAGCAGTTCTTC
CDR3 protein: CASSSLLNNEQFF
J gene: TRBJ2-1
V gene: TRBV7-2
D gene: -
clone size: many

CDR3 DNA: TGTGCCAGCAGGGGGACAGGGGCCACCGGGGAGCTGTTTTTT
CDR3 protein: CASRGTGATGELFF
J gene: TRBJ2-2
V gene: TRBV15
D gene: TRBD1
clone size: -

CDR3 DNA: TGTGCCAGCAGCCAAGAGTGGCATAAGAACACTGAAGCTTTCTTT
CDR3 protein: CASSQEWHKNTEAFF
J gene: TRBJ1-1
V gene: TRBV4-2
D gene: -
clone size: -

CDR3 DNA: TGCGCCAGCAGCTCGGGACTAGCGAACACCGGGGAGCTGTTTTTT
CDR3 protein: CASSSGLANTGELFF
J gene: TRBJ2-2
V gene: TRBV5-1
D gene: TRBD2
clone size: many

CDR3 DNA: TGTGCCAGCAGCCCCTCAGGACTAGCGGGATGGACCGGGGAGCTGTTTTTT
CDR3 protein: CASSPSGLAGWTGELFF
J gene: TRBJ2-2
V gene: TRBV3-1
D gene: TRBD2
clone size: many

CDR3 DNA: TGTGCCAGCAGTTTATTTCGGGGGGAGGGTACGCAGTATTTT
CDR3 protein: CASSLFRGEGTQYF
J gene: TRBJ2-3
V gene: TRBV27
D gene: TRBD2
clone size: many

CDR3 DNA: TGTGCCAGCAGTTACGCGTCCGGGCGGAACACTGAAGCTTTCTTT
CDR3 protein: CASSYASGRNTEAFF
J gene: TRBJ1-1
V gene: TRBV6-5
D gene: -
clone size: -

CDR3 DNA: TGTGCCAGCAGTTTATATGCTGGTCAGCCCCAGCATTTT
CDR3 protein: CASSLYAGQPQHF
J gene: TRBJ1-5
V gene: TRBV12-3/TRBV12-4
D gene: -
clone size: many

CDR3 DNA: TGTGCCAGCAGCAGGGAGAGGGGCACAGATACGCAGTATTTT
CDR3 protein: CASSRERGTDTQYF
J gene: TRBJ2-3
V gene: TRBV7-9
D gene: -
clone size: many

CDR3 DNA: TGTGCCAGCAGCTTAGAGGCCACAGATACGCAGTATTTT
CDR3 protein: CASSLEATDTQYF
J gene: TRBJ2-3
V gene: TRBV7-3
D gene: -
clone size: many

CDR3 DNA: TGTGCCAGCATGCACTCCTACGAGCAGTACTTC
CDR3 protein: CASMHSYEQYF
J gene: TRBJ2-7
V gene: TRBV6-1
D gene: -
clone size: many

CDR3 DNA: TGCAGTGCTAGAGATTGGGGGACAGGGGGAAATAATTCACCCCTCCACTTT
CDR3 protein: CSARDWGTGGNNSPLHF
J gene: TRBJ1-6
V gene: TRBV20-1
D gene: TRBD1
clone size: many

CDR3 DNA: TGTGCCAGTTCGCTCGGGACAGCAACTAATGAAAAACTGTTTTTT
CDR3 protein: CASSLGTATNEKLFF
J gene: TRBJ1-4
V gene: TRBV19
D gene: TRBD1
clone size: many

CDR3 DNA: TGCAGTGCTAGGGGGGTGGGGCGGGAGTGGGGCAATGAGCAGTTCTTC
CDR3 protein: CSARGVGREWGNEQFF
J gene: TRBJ2-1
V gene: TRBV20-1
D gene: TRBD2
clone size: many

CDR3 DNA: TGCGCCAGCAGTGACCCCCCCGGAGCGGGAGGCGAAGATACGCAGTATTTT
CDR3 protein: CASSDPPGAGGEDTQYF
J gene: TRBJ2-3
V gene: TRBV10-1
D gene: TRBD2
clone size: -

CDR3 DNA: TGTGCCAGCAGTCACGCCGACAGGGGAAGAGGCTACACCTTC
CDR3 protein: CASSHADRGRGYTF
J gene: TRBJ1-2
V gene: TRBV6-5
D gene: TRBD1
clone size: many